The 26 T cell receptor beta chains below were found in one sample sequenced in a study of beta chain features in type 1 diabetes. Findings and caveats of the study: All four CD4+ subsets from Type 1 diabetes patients carried moderately but significantly shorter TCRB CDR3s.

These receptors' targets are unknown. As every portion of the isolated RNA was reverse transcribed, the sequencing read expressed TCRB transcripts. Method: immunoSEQ multiplex PCR; TCRdb's copy keeps in-frame clones and lacks some. The repertoire consists of 150,000 to 190,000 clones, with approximately 10% occurring once and the leading ten covering under 0.55%. Sequencing used central memory CD4+ T cells from blood. All receptors derive from a man aged 30 to 45 with type 1 diabetes.

This clone has a handful of counts. J is TRBJ2-5 and V is TRBV20-1; possibly TRBD2 for D (5 bases). This CDR3 comprises 11 residues. V was shortened by 4 bases and J by 3 bases, with 6 bases between the two germline ends. Germline V gene data show CDR1 as DFQATT and CDR2 as SNEGSKA (reference sequence). CDR3 nucleotides: TGCAGTGCTACGCGGGAAGAGACCCAGTACTTC. It specifies CSATREETQYF.

This clone was counted between two and nine times. The chain couples TRBV4-2 to TRBJ2-7; D gene ambiguous. Germline V gives CDR1 LGHNA, CDR2 YNFKEQ. The ends were cut back, 0 bases at V and 1 base at J, with 13 bases in the middle. CDR3 size: 16 residues. The chain's CDR3 is CASSQDLRHESYEQYF. CDR3 bases: TGTGCCAGCAGCCAAGATTTGAGACATGAGTCCTACGAGCAGTACTTC.

A few counts support this clone. The rearrangement joins TRBV29-1 to TRBJ1-1; D is possibly TRBD1 (6 bases). Germline V CDR1 and CDR2: SQVTM, ANQGSEA. Trimming left V 5 bases short and J 4 bases short, with 17 bases between. This CDR3 is built from 14 residues. CDR3 bases: TGCAGCGTTTACGGTTTTATGACAGGCACTGAAGCTTTCTTT. Translation gives CSVYGFMTGTEAFF.

This clone is medium-sized within its sample. The chain links TRBV29-1 to TRBJ2-3, with D perhaps TRBD2 (5 bases). The germline gives CDR1 SQVTM, CDR2 ANQGSEA. The CDR3 is 13 amino acids. Trimming cost V 4 bases and J 4 bases, with 12 bases left between them. This chain's CDR3 is CSVVEVLADTQYF. CDR3 coding DNA: TGCAGCGTTGTGGAGGTATTAGCAGATACGCAGTATTTT.

In its sample, this clone was seen a few times. V usage is TRBV7-2 and J usage is TRBJ2-2; D perhaps matches TRBD1 (6 bases). Germline V gene sequence: CDR1 SGHTA, CDR2 FQGNSA. CDR3 length: 15 residues. Between the trimmed V and J ends, which lost 2 bases and 4 bases, there was a span of 11 bases. The CDR3 coding sequence is TGTGCCAGCAGCTTATACAGGGCGGGCACCGGGGAGCTGTTTTTT. Its protein is CASSLYRAGTGELFF. Full variable domain (missing parts from reference TRBV7-2 and TRBJ2-2): GAGVSQSPSNKVTEKGKDVELRCDPISGHTALYWYRQSLGQGLEFLIYFQGNSAPDKSGLPSDRFSAERTGGSVSTLTIQRTQQEDSAVYLCASSLYRAGTGELFFGEGSRLTVL.

In this sample, this clone turned up a few times. The rearrangement joins TRBV30 to TRBJ2-7; 9 bases match TRBD1. This CDR3 contains 14 residues. In germline, CDR1 is GTSNPN, CDR2 SVGIG (reference sequence). V gave up 3 bases and J gave up 6 bases; unmatched junction bases: 9. The CDR3 loop reads CAWRGPGQGLEQYF. Written as DNA, the CDR3 is TGTGCCTGGAGGGGACCGGGACAGGGCCTCGAGCAGTACTTC.

Worth noting for this clone: This CDR3 is also generated by other DNA sequences in the sample. The V call is TRBV7-9, the J call TRBJ2-5, with D possibly being TRBD1 (5 bases). CDR3 length: 13 residues. Germline-derived CDR1 and CDR2 are SEHNR and FQNEAQ (reference sequence). V lost 5 bases and J 1 base, leaving 8 bases between the germline ends. The CDR3 region has the DNA TGTGCCAGCAGCAGACAGCCCCAAGAGACCCAGTACTTC. Its translation is CASSRQPQETQYF.

The V gene is TRBV10-3, the J gene TRBJ1-1; D unclear. CDR3 size: 11 residues. V lost 2 bases and J lost 7, with 5 bases in between. The germline gives CDR1 ENHRY, CDR2 SYGVKD. For the CDR3, the DNA is TGTGCCATCAGTGAGCATGTTGAAGCTTTCTTT. It codes for CAISEHVEAFF.

The rearrangement uses TRBV5-1 and TRBJ2-3, with D possibly matching TRBD1 (6 bases). The germline V gene has CDR1 SGHRS and CDR2 YFSETQ. Trimming took 3 bases from V and 2 from J, leaving 10 bases between them. This CDR3 is built from 14 residues. Written as DNA, the CDR3 is TGCGCCAGCAGCTGGGACACCTCCACAGATACGCAGTATTTT. Protein sequence: CASSWDTSTDTQYF.

V usage is TRBV7-2 and J usage is TRBJ2-1; D possibly corresponds to TRBD2 (5 bases). The CDR3 spans 15 residues. Per germline, CDR1 SGHTA and CDR2 FQGNSA. The V end lost 4 bases, the J end lost 0 bases, and 10 bases lay between the germline ends. DNA of the CDR3: TGTGCCAGCAGCTCCCGACTACGCTCCTACAATGAGCAGTTCTTC. Its translation: CASSSRLRSYNEQFF.

The chain has TRBV9 and TRBJ2-3; the D gene is possibly TRBD1 (6 bases). V was pared by 3 bases and J by 2 bases, with 13 bases between. The CDR3 has 15 amino acids. Germline assignment: CDR1 SGDLS and CDR2 YYNGEE. CDR3 DNA: TGTGCCAGCAGCGGCCCAGGGGCAACCACAGATACGCAGTATTTT. Encoded protein: CASSGPGATTDTQYF.

This clone was seen a few times. This chain links TRBV7-3 with TRBJ2-7, with TRBD1 identical over 9 bases. The CDR3 length is 14 residues. Trimming cost V 5 bases and J 2 bases; bases outside gene matches: 4. Germline V CDR1 and CDR2: SGHTA, FQGTGA. In DNA, the CDR3 is TGTGCCAGCAGCCACGGACAGGGGCCCTACGAGCAGTACTTC. Translating it yields CASSHGQGPYEQYF. Complete variable domain (other parts from reference TRBV7-3 and TRBJ2-7): GAGVSQTPSNKVTEKGKYVELRCDPISGHTALYWYRQSLGQGPEFLIYFQGTGAADDSGLPNDRFFAVRPEGSVSTLKIQRTERGDSAVYLCASSHGQGPYEQYFGPGTRLTVT.

This clone was observed a few times. CDR3 protein: CASIRRGSTGELFF. CDR3 sequence (DNA): TGTGCCAGCATTCGAAGGGGATCCACCGGGGAGCTGTTTTTT. The chain combines TRBV27 with TRBJ2-2, with a tentative D call TRBD1 (5 bases). The CDR3 runs 14 residues. V dropped 7 bases and J dropped 4 bases, with 13 bases sitting between them. CDR1 MNHEY and CDR2 SMNVEV come from the germline V gene (reference sequence).

This clone has only a few counts. This rearrangement joins TRBV29-1 to TRBJ2-7, with TRBD2 matching over 7 bases. With V trimmed by 4 bases and J by 0 bases, 9 bases remained unmatched. The CDR3 contains 15 residues. Germline CDR1 and CDR2: SQVTM and ANQGSEA. CDR3 residues: CSVGTPSGSSYEQYF. The CDR3 coding sequence is TGCAGCGTTGGAACGCCTAGCGGAAGCTCCTACGAGCAGTACTTC.

A few counts support this clone. The rearrangement joins TRBV30 to TRBJ1-5; D perhaps matches TRBD1 (5 bases). Trimming removed 0 bases from V and 5 bases from J, with 14 bases in between. The CDR3 sequence is 15 residues long. Looked up from germline, CDR1 is GTSNPN and CDR2 is SVGIG (reference sequence). CDR3 nucleotides: TGTGCCTGGAGTGTAGCGTGGGGGAGGGATCAGCCCCAGCATTTT. This codes for CAWSVAWGRDQPQHF.

This clone was detected only a few times. The chain joins TRBV25-1 to TRBJ2-3; the D gene is possibly TRBD2 (6 bases). CDR1 and CDR2 (germline): MGHDK, SYGVNS. The CDR3 sequence is 14 residues long. Trimming pared 1 base from V and 1 base from J, leaving 6 bases between. CDR3 protein: CASSEWEGTDTQYF. CDR3 sequence (DNA): TGTGCCAGCAGTGAATGGGAGGGCACAGATACGCAGTATTTT.

The chain links TRBV4-2 to TRBJ2-7; 12 positions match TRBD2. Germline V gene lookup returns CDR1 LGHNA and CDR2 YNFKEQ. This CDR3 contains 16 residues. Unmatched junction bases numbered 1, after V lost 0 bases and J lost 1 base. The chain's CDR3 is CASSQELAGGSYEQYF. Here the CDR3 DNA reads TGTGCCAGCAGCCAAGAACTAGCGGGAGGATCCTACGAGCAGTACTTC.

This clone was picked up many times. The V call is TRBV28, the J call TRBJ2-1; no clear D gene. V was pared by 3 bases and J by 9 bases, with 3 bases between. Per germline, CDR1 MDHEN and CDR2 SYDVKM. The CDR3 is made up of 10 amino acids. The CDR3 DNA reads as TGTGCCAGCAGTTTTCGTGAGCAGTTCTTC. Translated: CASSFREQFF. Full variable domain (outside the CDR3, taken from reference TRBV28 and TRBJ2-1): DVKVTQSSRYLVKRTGEKVFLECVQDMDHENMFWYRQDPGLGLRLIYFSYDVKMKEKGDIPEGYSVSREKKERFSLILESASTNQTSMYLCASSFREQFFGPGTRLTVL.

V gene TRBV29-1 combines with J gene TRBJ1-4; D is ambiguous. The CDR3 totals 12 residues. Germline values: CDR1 SQVTM, CDR2 ANQGSEA. Trimming pared 7 bases from V and 6 bases from J, leaving 12 bases between. The CDR3 DNA sequence: TGCAGCGGCCACGGGTTGGATGAAAAACTGTTTTTT. This codes for CSGHGLDEKLFF.

This clone was seen a few times. At one of its ends the junction is not consistent with the germline gene, which may arise from a read error. The DNA of the CDR3 is TGCAGCCTCGGCCCGCGGGAGAACTTC. It is translated as CSLGPRENF. V is TRBV20-1 and J is TRBJ2-7; 7 nucleotides align to TRBD2. CDR3 length: 9 amino acids. Germline assignment: CDR1 DFQATT and CDR2 SNEGSKA (reference sequence).

This clone was seen a few times. V is TRBV5-1 and J is TRBJ2-6, with D unclear. The germline gives CDR1 SGHRS, CDR2 YFSETQ. V was cut by 8 bases and J by 0 bases, with 12 bases left in between. The CDR3 runs 15 residues. CDR3: CASSLGLSGANVLTF. The CDR3 DNA follows: TGCGCCAGTTCCCTGGGCCTCTCTGGGGCCAACGTCCTGACTTTC.

This chain joins TRBV28 and TRBJ1-3; 7 nucleotides match TRBD1. The germline gives CDR1 MDHEN, CDR2 SYDVKM. The CDR3 is 15 residues long. V lost 5 bases to trimming and J lost 2 bases; unmatched junction nucleotides: 6. The CDR3 bases are TGTGCCAGCAGTCCCCACAGGGGAACTGGAAACACCATATATTTT. Translating gives CASSPHRGTGNTIYF. Variable domain in full (rest from reference TRBV28 and TRBJ1-3): DVKVTQSSRYLVKRTGEKVFLECVQDMDHENMFWYRQDPGLGLRLIYFSYDVKMKEKGDIPEGYSVSREKKERFSLILESASTNQTSMYLCASSPHRGTGNTIYFGEGSWLTVV.

The CDR3 DNA reads TGTGCCAGCAGCCCCAACAGCAGGGGTTCCCGGGAGACCCAGTACTTC. Its translation is CASSPNSRGSRETQYF. The chain links TRBV7-3 to TRBJ2-5; D may be TRBD1 (6 bases). The CDR3 runs 16 residues. Germline CDR1 and CDR2: SGHTA and FQGTGA. V gave up 5 bases and J gave up 5 bases, with 21 bases separating them.

The CDR3 reads CASSLVAGTSYEQYF. CDR3 nucleotide sequence: TGTGCCAGCAGCTTAGTAGCCGGTACCTCCTACGAGCAGTACTTC. This chain connects TRBV7-2 to TRBJ2-7, with D hard to call. The germline V and J ends were trimmed by 1 base and 0 bases, with 10 bases remaining between them. Germline values: CDR1 SGHTA, CDR2 FQGNSA. The CDR3 has 15 residues.

This clone was counted many times. This sequence joins TRBV7-2 and TRBJ2-5, with D possibly being TRBD1 (7 bases). The CDR3 spans 13 residues. V was cut by 5 bases and J by 9 bases, with 16 bases left in between. CDR1 is SGHTA, CDR2 FQGNSA, per germline. CDR3 coding DNA: TGTGCCAGCAGCAAGGACAGGCAGCGGGCCCAGTACTTC. It yields the protein CASSKDRQRAQYF.

This clone was found a few times. The chain uses TRBV4-2 and TRBJ1-1; possible D gene TRBD1, 6 bases. The V end was cut by 0 bases, the J end by 5 bases, with 13 bases between. Germline lookup yields CDR1 LGHNA and CDR2 YNFKEQ. The CDR3 contains 15 residues. CDR3 sequence (DNA): TGTGCCAGCAGCCAAGATTTTACAGGGCCTACTGAAGCTTTCTTT. Encoded protein: CASSQDFTGPTEAFF.